This TCR beta chain was observed in a study of blood T cell repertoires in COVID-19. Study background: The United States, Italy and Spain were the sources of the acute and convalescent COVID-19 samples. PBMCs, B-cell-depleted T cells, or T cells provided the cDNA or gDNA that made up the material.

Those enrolled in Seattle joined during active infection and were followed longitudinally afterward. Original analysis: Nucleated cell counts were estimated from reference gene primer amplification. TCRdb's copy holds only in-frame clones and misses some; the assay was immunoSEQ multiplex PCR. V and J calls and clone size come straight from that table; D and trimming were deduced from the DNA. The data show 130,000 to 150,000 clones, 70% to 90% seen once. Specimen: peripheral blood. The TCR originated in a woman aged 55 to 70 with COVID-19, enrolled during active disease.

CDR3 in DNA: TGTGCCAGTAGTGTCATATCGGGACAGGGCCTTTCAATCCACAAGAATACGCAGTATTTT. Amino acids: CASSVISGQGLSIHKNTQYF. The V and J genes are TRBV19 and TRBJ2-3, with TRBD1 matching over 9 bases. CDR3 size: 20 residues. Germline V CDR1 and CDR2: LNHDA, SQIVND (reference sequence). The trim removed 5 bases at V and 7 bases at J, leaving 25 bases unmatched.